The sequence of this T cell receptor (beta chain) was determined in a study of Graves' ophthalmopathy and Graves' hyperthyroidism. Regarding the study as a whole: Stable hyperthyroidism and ophthalmopathy were told apart by a 13-signature model, which achieved 85% to 90% sensitivity and around 80% specificity. In blood appeared most of the expanded thyroid clonotypes whose frequency exceeded 0.001.

Turning to this clonotype: Its antigen is currently unknown.

Diagnosis relied on clinical symptoms, serum thyroxine, TRAb, thyroid ultrasound and orbital computed tomography. CDR1 and CDR2 (germline): SGHAT, FQNNGV. Deletions cut 4 bases from V and 7 bases from J, with 35 bases between. CDR3 size: 20 residues. Amplification of the TCR beta CDR3 regions used RNA transcripts (as template). RT-PCR was first run with HTBI primers, then multiplex PCR in a second round. TCRdb used MiXCR to reprocess the multiplex PCR reads, holding one entry per CDR3 protein. The sample lists approximately 700,000 distinct CDR3 sequences, under 50% occurring once. The TCR comes from an adult man with Graves' ophthalmopathy. The V gene is TRBV11-2, the J gene TRBJ2-7, with D unresolved. The sequencing input was peripheral blood. CDR3 bases: TGTGCCAGCAGCTCTCCCTTACTGAACACTGAAGAGGTGGACCTTAGGGAGCAGTACTTC. Translation: CASSSPLLNTEEVDLREQYF.